Listed here is a single T cell receptor beta chain. This clone was counted once. Its cognate antigen has yet to be identified. No much larger clonotype is one base removed from it; base qualities were not supplied. Other DNA variants within this sample encode the same CDR3. The germline V gene (reference sequence) provides CDR1 SGHKS and CDR2 YYEKEE. Trimming leaves V shorter by 2 bases and J shorter by 2 bases, with the junction holding 3 bases beyond the gene matches. The CDR3 measures 14 amino acids from cysteine to phenylalanine. CDR3 DNA is the only sequence kept; it has 42 bases, read in frame from the first base. The study tested focal radiation therapy combined with CTLA-4 blockade (ipilimumab) in patients with chemo-refractory metastatic non-small-cell lung cancer. Library creation used the immunoSEQ multiplex PCR assay. The immuneACCESS repertoire file appears here via TCRdb, limited to in-frame rearrangements. These files lack a portion of the clones; in checked studies, under half of the deficit traces to unresolved V genes, and the cause of the others is not known. The sample contains tens of thousands of clones, approximately 81% of them found a single time. The ten biggest clones cover 16% of the sample.

This sample is drawn from a study of radiotherapy plus CTLA-4 blockade in lung cancer (dated by TCRdb to the late 2010s). Turning to the overall study: Among enrolled patients, around 18% had an objective response and roughly 33% reached disease control. What the study reported, not specific to this receptor: Early dynamic changes in blood T cell clones, together with increased serum interferon-beta after radiation, were reported as the strongest predictors of response. After treatment with radiotherapy and ipilimumab, TCR clones that came from tumors expanded in the peripheral blood.

The rearrangement joined TRBV5-5 to TRBJ2-5, with 7 bases aligning to TRBD1. This sequence was found in a human donor with non-small cell lung cancer that progressed on radiotherapy plus ipilimumab. Source: peripheral blood, taken from a patient treated with radiotherapy plus ipilimumab. The sequenced DNA is TGTGCCAGCAGCTTAGGACAGGAACAAGAGACCCAGTACTTC. It codes for CASSLGQEQETQYF.